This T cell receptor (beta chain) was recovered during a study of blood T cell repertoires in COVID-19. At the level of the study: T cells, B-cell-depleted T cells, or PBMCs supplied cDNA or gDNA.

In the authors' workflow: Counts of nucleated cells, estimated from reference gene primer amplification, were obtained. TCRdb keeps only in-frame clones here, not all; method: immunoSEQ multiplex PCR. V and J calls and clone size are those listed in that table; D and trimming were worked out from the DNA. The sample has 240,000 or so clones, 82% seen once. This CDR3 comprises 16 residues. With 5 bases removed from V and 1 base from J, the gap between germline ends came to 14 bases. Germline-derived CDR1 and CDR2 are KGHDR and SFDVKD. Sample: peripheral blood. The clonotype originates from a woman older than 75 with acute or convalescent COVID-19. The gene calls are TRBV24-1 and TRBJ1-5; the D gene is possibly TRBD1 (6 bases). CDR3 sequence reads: CATSAWGGASNQPQHF. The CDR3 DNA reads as TGTGCCACCAGTGCCTGGGGGGGGGCGAGCAATCAGCCCCAGCATTTT.